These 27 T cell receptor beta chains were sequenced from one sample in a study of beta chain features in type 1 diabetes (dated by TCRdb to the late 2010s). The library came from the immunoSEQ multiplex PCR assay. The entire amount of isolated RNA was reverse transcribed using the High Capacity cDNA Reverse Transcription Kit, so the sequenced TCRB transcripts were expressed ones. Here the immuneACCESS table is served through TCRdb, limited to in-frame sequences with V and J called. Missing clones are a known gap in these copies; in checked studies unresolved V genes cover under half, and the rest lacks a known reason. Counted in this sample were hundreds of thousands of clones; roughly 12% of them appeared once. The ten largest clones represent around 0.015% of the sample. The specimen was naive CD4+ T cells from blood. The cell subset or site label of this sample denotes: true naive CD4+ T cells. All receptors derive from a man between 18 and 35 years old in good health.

CDR3 coding DNA: TGTGCCAGCAGCTCCCCGGGACTAGCGGGGGGGGTGTGGTTCTTC. Its protein is CASSSPGLAGGVWFF. The J gene is TRBJ2-1, the V gene TRBV11-1; 16 nucleotides align to TRBD2. J gave up 15 bases and V 4 bases, and 9 bases lay outside the gene matches. The CDR3 extends over 15 amino acids. CDR1 SGHAT and CDR2 FQDESV come from the germline V gene (reference sequence).

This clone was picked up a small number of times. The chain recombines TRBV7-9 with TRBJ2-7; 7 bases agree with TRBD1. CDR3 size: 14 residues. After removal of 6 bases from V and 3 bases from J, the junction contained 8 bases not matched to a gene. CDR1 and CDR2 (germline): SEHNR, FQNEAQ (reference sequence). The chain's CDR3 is CASRPGTVFYEQYF. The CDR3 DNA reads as TGTGCCAGCAGACCCGGGACAGTCTTCTACGAGCAGTACTTC.

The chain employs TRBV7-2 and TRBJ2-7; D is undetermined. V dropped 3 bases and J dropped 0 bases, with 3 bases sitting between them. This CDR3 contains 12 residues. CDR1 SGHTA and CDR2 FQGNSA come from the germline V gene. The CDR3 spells CASSFLSYEQYF. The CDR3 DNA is TGTGCCAGCAGCTTCCTCTCCTACGAGCAGTACTTC.

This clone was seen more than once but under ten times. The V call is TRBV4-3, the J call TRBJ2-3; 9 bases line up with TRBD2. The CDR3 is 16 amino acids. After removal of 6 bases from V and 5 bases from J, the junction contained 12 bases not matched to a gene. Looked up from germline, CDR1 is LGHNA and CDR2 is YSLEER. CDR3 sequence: CASRKQASGKGDTQYF. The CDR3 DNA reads TGCGCCAGCAGAAAGCAGGCTAGCGGGAAGGGAGATACGCAGTATTTT.

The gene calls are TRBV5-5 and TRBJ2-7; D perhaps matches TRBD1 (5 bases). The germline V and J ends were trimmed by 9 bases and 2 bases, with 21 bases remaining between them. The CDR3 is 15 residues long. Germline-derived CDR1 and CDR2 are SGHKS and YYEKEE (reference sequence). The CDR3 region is CATRFARDSPYEQYF. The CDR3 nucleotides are TGTGCCACCAGGTTTGCCAGGGATTCTCCCTACGAGCAGTACTTC. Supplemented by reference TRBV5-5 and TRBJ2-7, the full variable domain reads DAGVTQSPTHLIKTRGQQVTLRCSPISGHKSVSWYQQVLGQGPQFIFQYYEKEERGRGNFPDRFSARQFPNYSSELNVNALLLGDSALYLCATRFARDSPYEQYFGPGTRLTVT.

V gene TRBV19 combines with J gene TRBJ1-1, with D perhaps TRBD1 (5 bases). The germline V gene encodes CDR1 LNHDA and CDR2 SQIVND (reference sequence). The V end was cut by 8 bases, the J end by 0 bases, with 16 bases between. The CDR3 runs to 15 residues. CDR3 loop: CASCVRVGLNTEAFF. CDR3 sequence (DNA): TGTGCCAGTTGCGTACGTGTGGGGCTGAACACTGAAGCTTTCTTT.

This CDR3 is CASSLIRGSGDTQYF. The CDR3, as DNA: TGTGCCAGCAGCTTAATACGCGGGAGTGGAGATACGCAGTATTTT. The genes are TRBV7-2 and TRBJ2-3; TRBD2 matches at 7 bases. The CDR3 has 15 residues. Germline loops: CDR1 SGHTA, CDR2 FQGNSA. The J segment lost 5 bases and the V segment lost 2 bases, leaving 7 bases of the junction unmatched.

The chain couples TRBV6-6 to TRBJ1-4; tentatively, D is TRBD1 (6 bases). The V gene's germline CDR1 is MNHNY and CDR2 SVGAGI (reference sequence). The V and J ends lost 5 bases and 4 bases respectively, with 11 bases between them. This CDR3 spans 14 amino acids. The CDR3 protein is CASSQQGNNEKLFF. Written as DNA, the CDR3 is TGTGCCAGCAGTCAACAGGGTAATAATGAAAAACTGTTTTTT.

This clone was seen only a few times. The CDR3, as DNA: TGTGCCAGCAGCTTAGCAGGGGGCAATCAGCCCCAGCATTTT. It is translated as CASSLAGGNQPQHF. The rearrangement links TRBV11-2 to TRBJ1-5; weak D call: TRBD1 (6 bases). Per germline, CDR1 SGHAT and CDR2 FQNNGV. This CDR3 has 14 amino acids. V lost 1 base, J lost 2 bases, and 6 bases lay in between.

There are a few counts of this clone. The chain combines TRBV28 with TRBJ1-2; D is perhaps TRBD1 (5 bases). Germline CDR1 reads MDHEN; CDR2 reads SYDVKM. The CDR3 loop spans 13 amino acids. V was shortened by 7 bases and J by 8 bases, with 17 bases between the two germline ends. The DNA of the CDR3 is TGTGCCAGCACCCCCTGGGCGGGACGGGGCTACACCTTC. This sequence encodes CASTPWAGRGYTF.

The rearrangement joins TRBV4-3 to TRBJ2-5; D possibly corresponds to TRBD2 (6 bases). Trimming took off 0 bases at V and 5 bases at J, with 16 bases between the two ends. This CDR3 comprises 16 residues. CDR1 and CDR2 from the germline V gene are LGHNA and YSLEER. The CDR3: CASSQDVAARWETQYF. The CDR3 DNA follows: TGCGCCAGCAGCCAAGATGTAGCGGCGAGATGGGAGACCCAGTACTTC.

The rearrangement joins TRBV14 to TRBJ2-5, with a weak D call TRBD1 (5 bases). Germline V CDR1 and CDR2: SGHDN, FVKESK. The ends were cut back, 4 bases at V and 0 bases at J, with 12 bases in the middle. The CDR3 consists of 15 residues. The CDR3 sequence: CASSPRANYQETQYF. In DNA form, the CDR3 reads TGTGCCAGCAGCCCCAGGGCCAACTACCAAGAGACCCAGTACTTC.

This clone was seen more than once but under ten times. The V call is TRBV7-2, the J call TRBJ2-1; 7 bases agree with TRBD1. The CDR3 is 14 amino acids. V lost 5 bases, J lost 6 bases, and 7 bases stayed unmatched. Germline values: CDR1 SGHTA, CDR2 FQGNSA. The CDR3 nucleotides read TGTGCCAGCAGCACAGCCTACAGGGGCAATGAGCAGTTCTTC. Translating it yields CASSTAYRGNEQFF.

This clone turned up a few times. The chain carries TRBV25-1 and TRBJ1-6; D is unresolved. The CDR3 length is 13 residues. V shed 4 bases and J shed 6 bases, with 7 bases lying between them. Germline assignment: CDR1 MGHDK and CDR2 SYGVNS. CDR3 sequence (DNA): TGTGCCAGCAGTGTGTTAGCTAATTCACCCCTCCACTTT. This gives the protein CASSVLANSPLHF.

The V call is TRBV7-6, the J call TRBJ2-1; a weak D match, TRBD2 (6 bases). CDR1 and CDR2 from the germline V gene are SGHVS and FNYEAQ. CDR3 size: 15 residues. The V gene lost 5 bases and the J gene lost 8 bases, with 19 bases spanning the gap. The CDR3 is CASSRSGSPRDEQFF. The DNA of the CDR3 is TGTGCCAGCAGCCGCTCCGGGAGCCCTCGGGATGAGCAGTTCTTC.

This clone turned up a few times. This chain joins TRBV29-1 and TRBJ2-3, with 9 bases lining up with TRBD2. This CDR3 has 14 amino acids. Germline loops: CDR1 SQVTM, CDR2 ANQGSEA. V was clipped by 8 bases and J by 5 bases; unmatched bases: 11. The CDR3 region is CSTIRGLAGDTQYF. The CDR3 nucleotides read TGCAGCACCATCCGGGGACTAGCCGGAGATACGCAGTATTTT.

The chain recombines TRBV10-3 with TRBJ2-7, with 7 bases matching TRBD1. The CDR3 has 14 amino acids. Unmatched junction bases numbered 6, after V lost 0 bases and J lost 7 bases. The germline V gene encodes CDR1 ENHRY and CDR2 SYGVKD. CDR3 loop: CAISESKGAEEQYF. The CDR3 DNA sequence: TGTGCCATCAGTGAGTCTAAGGGGGCGGAAGAGCAGTACTTC.

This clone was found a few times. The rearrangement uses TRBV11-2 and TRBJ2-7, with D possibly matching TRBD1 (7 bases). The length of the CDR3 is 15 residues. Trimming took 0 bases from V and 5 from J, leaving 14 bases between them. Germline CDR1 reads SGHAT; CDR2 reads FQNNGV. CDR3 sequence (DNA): TGTGCCAGCAGCTTAGATTGGAGGGGGCGCGACGAGCAGTACTTC. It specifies CASSLDWRGRDEQYF.

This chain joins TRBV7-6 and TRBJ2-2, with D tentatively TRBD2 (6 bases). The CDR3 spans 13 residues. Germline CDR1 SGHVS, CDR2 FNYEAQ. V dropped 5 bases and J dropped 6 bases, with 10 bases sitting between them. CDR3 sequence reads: CASSQREPGELFF. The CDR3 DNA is TGTGCCAGCAGCCAACGGGAGCCCGGGGAGCTGTTTTTT.

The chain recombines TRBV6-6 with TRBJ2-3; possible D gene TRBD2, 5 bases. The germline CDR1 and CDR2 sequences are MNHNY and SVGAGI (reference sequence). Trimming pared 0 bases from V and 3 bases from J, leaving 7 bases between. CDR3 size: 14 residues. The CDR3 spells CASSYSRGTDTQYF. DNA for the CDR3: TGTGCCAGCAGTTACTCCAGAGGGACAGATACGCAGTATTTT.

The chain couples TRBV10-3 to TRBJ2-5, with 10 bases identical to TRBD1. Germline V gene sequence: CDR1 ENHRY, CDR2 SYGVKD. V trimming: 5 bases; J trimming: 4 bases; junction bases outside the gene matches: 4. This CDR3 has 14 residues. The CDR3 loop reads CAISPGQGIETQYF. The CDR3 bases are TGTGCCATCAGTCCGGGACAGGGGATAGAGACCCAGTACTTC.

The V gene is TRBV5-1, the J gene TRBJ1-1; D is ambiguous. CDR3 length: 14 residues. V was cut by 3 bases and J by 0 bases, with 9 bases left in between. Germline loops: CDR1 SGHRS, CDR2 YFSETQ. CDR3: CASSSVYMNTEAFF. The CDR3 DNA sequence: TGCGCCAGCAGCTCCGTATACATGAACACTGAAGCTTTCTTT.

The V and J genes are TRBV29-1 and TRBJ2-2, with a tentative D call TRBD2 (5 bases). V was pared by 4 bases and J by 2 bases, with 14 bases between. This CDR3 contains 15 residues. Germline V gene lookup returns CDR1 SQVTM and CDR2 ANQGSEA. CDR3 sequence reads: CSVVGLRSNTGELFF. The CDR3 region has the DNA TGCAGCGTTGTTGGACTTCGATCAAACACCGGGGAGCTGTTTTTT.

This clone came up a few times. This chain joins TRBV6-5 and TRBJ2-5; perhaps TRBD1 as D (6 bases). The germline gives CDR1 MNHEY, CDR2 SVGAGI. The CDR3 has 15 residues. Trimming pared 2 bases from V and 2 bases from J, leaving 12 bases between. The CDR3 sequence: CASSYHLDSQETQYF. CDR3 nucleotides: TGTGCCAGCAGTTACCATTTGGACAGTCAAGAGACCCAGTACTTC.

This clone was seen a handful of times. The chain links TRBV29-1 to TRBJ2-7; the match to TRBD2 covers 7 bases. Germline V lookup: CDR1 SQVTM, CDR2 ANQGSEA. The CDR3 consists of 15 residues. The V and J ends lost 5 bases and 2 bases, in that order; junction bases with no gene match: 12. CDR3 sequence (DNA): TGCAGCGTTCAACTTCTAGCGGAGGGACCCTACGAGCAGTACTTC. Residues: CSVQLLAEGPYEQYF.

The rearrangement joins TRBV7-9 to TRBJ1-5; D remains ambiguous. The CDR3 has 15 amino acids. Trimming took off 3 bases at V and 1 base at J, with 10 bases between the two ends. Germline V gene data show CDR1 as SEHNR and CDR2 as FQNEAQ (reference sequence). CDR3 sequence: CASSLDGKSNQPQHF. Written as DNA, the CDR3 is TGTGCCAGCAGCTTGGACGGGAAAAGCAATCAGCCCCAGCATTTT.

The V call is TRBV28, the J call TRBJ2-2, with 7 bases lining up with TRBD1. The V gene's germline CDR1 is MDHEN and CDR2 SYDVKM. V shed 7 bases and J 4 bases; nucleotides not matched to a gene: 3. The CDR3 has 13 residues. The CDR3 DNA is TGTGCCAGCATATCAGGGGGCACCGGGGAGCTGTTTTTT. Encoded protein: CASISGGTGELFF.